The 27 T cell receptor beta chains given below trace back to one sample, sequenced in a study of blood T cell repertoires in COVID-19. Using immunoSEQ multiplex PCR, the repertoire was profiled, and TCRdb retains in-frame clones only, with some absent. In the table there are about 110,000 clones, 88% of which are singletons. Source material: peripheral blood. These receptors were collected from a woman in her 50s with acute or convalescent COVID-19.

The rearrangement joins TRBV5-6 to TRBJ2-2; 12 nucleotides agree with TRBD2. The J segment lost 4 bases and the V segment lost 0 bases, leaving 4 bases of the junction unmatched. The CDR3 extends over 17 amino acids. In germline, CDR1 is SGHDT, CDR2 YYEEEE. Here the CDR3 reads CASSLGLAGAGTGELFF. CDR3 coding DNA: TGTGCCAGCAGCTTGGGACTAGCGGGAGCGGGCACCGGGGAGCTGTTTTTT.

Remarks on this clone: Other DNA sequences in this sample translate to the same CDR3. The rearrangement links TRBV28 to TRBJ1-2, with D unresolved. This CDR3 has 12 amino acids. Trimming removed 2 bases from V and 4 bases from J, with 5 bases in between. Germline-derived CDR1 and CDR2 are MDHEN and SYDVKM. The CDR3 DNA is TGTGCCAGCAGTTTAGGCGGCTATGGCTACACCTTC. It encodes CASSLGGYGYTF.

V usage is TRBV11-2 and J usage is TRBJ1-2, with 9 bases aligning to TRBD1. Germline V gene lookup returns CDR1 SGHAT and CDR2 FQNNGV. The ends lost 4 bases at V and 6 bases at J; junction bases unmatched: 9. This CDR3 spans 15 amino acids. The CDR3 protein is CASSSNGGTGNGYTF. As DNA, the CDR3 is TGTGCCAGCAGCTCTAATGGAGGGACAGGGAATGGCTACACCTTC.

The J gene is TRBJ2-7, the V gene TRBV6-5; 8 positions agree with TRBD1. V shed 2 bases, J shed 6 bases, and the junction held 12 bases outside the gene matches. The CDR3 is made up of 16 amino acids. CDR1 MNHEY and CDR2 SVGAGI come from the germline V gene. CDR3 in DNA: TGTGCCAGCAGTTACACGCGGGGACAGGTGAACTCCGAGCAGTACTTC. Its protein product is CASSYTRGQVNSEQYF.

V gene TRBV7-9 combines with J gene TRBJ2-5; 12 bases map to TRBD2. CDR3 length equals 15 residues. CDR1 is SEHNR, CDR2 FQNEAQ, per germline (reference sequence). J lost 4 bases, V lost 5 bases, and 5 bases had no gene match. The CDR3 protein is CASSLTSGRGETQYF. The DNA of the CDR3 is TGTGCCAGCAGCCTGACTAGCGGGAGAGGAGAGACCCAGTACTTC.

V is TRBV9 and J is TRBJ1-2; no clear D gene. The germline CDR1 and CDR2 sequences are SGDLS and YYNGEE. V gave up 6 bases and J gave up 4 bases, with 13 bases separating them. The CDR3 spans 13 residues. The CDR3 DNA sequence: TGTGCCAGCACCCCGGACTTCGGCTATGGCTACACCTTC. Translating it yields CASTPDFGYGYTF. Combining the CDR3 with reference TRBV9 and TRBJ1-2 gives the whole variable domain DSGVTQTPKHLITATGQRVTLRCSPRSGDLSVYWYQQSLDQGLQFLIQYYNGEERAKGNILERFSAQQFPDLHSELNLSSLELGDSALYFCASTPDFGYGYTFGSGTRLTVV.

The chain couples TRBV30 to TRBJ2-7; 9 nucleotides line up with TRBD1. CDR1 and CDR2 (germline): GTSNPN, SVGIG (reference sequence). The V gene end was trimmed by 5 bases and the J gene end by 1 base; junction bases not matched to a gene: 3. The CDR3 sequence is 13 residues long. CDR3 residues: CAWGGTGSYEQYF. CDR3 nucleotide sequence: TGTGCCTGGGGGGGGACAGGGTCCTACGAGCAGTACTTC.

The chain uses TRBV5-6 and TRBJ1-4; perhaps TRBD1 as D (6 bases). V gave up 3 bases and J gave up 8 bases, with 17 bases separating them. Germline CDR1 reads SGHDT; CDR2 reads YYEEEE. There are 15 residues in the CDR3. The CDR3 protein is CASSYGTGFGEKLFF. The CDR3 coding sequence is TGTGCCAGCAGCTACGGAACAGGGTTTGGAGAAAAACTGTTTTTT.

The chain couples TRBV28 to TRBJ2-7; D is unresolved. Germline values: CDR1 MDHEN, CDR2 SYDVKM. V was clipped by 6 bases and J by 4 bases, with 13 bases between them. This CDR3 is built from 13 residues. The CDR3 loop is CASSSGIYYEQYF. The CDR3 DNA follows: TGTGCCAGCAGCTCGGGTATCTATTACGAGCAGTACTTC.

This clone has only one observation. The chain has TRBV21-1 and TRBJ2-3; the table's D call of TRBD2 was not tested on the DNA. TRBV21-1 is a documented pseudogene. CDR3 length: 17 amino acids. The CDR3 DNA follows: TGTGCCAGCAGCAAAAGAGCCGAGATCCTGAACACAGATACGCAGTATTTT. Translation: CASSKRAEILNTDTQYF.

V is TRBV10-3 and J is TRBJ2-3, with D possibly TRBD2 on 6 matching bases. The V gene's germline CDR1 is ENHRY and CDR2 SYGVKD. The CDR3 loop spans 14 amino acids. V lost 10 bases, J lost 4 bases, and 18 bases lay in between. The CDR3 nucleotides are TGTGCCACTAGCCGGAACGGGGGTCCAGATACGCAGTATTTT. This translates into CATSRNGGPDTQYF.

V is TRBV6-1 and J is TRBJ1-3; maybe TRBD1 (5 bases). CDR3 length: 15 amino acids. The germline V gene has CDR1 MNHNS and CDR2 SASEGT. V was shortened by 6 bases and J by 0 bases, with 12 bases between the two germline ends. CDR3 amino acids: CASRQQETSGNTIYF. In nucleotides, the CDR3 is TGTGCCAGCAGGCAACAGGAAACCTCTGGAAACACCATATATTTT.

The rearrangement joins TRBV11-1 to TRBJ2-1; D gene ambiguous. V lost 2 bases to trimming and J lost 5 bases, with 7 bases between them. CDR3 length: 13 amino acids. The germline V gene encodes CDR1 SGHAT and CDR2 FQDESV (reference sequence). CDR3 sequence: CASSLTLDNEQFF. Written as DNA, the CDR3 is TGTGCCAGCAGCTTAACTTTGGACAATGAGCAGTTCTTC.

V and J are TRBV2 and TRBJ1-3, with 8 bases aligning to TRBD1. Germline values: CDR1 SNHLY, CDR2 FYNNEI. Trimming took 5 bases from V and 4 from J; bases not matched to a gene: 7. There are 15 residues in the CDR3. The CDR3 DNA is TGTGCCAGCAGTATGGACAGGGTGGACGGAAACACCATATATTTT. It codes for CASSMDRVDGNTIYF.

The chain combines TRBV10-3 with TRBJ1-2; 11 bases map to TRBD1. The CDR3 sequence is 13 residues long. Losses at the gene ends were 3 bases for V and 8 bases for J; bases not matched to a gene: 2. The germline gives CDR1 ENHRY, CDR2 SYGVKD. For the CDR3, the DNA is TGTGCCATCAGTGAAAGGACAGGGGGCGGCTACACCTTC. It codes for CAISERTGGGYTF.

The genes are TRBV27 and TRBJ2-5, with a tentative D call TRBD2 (5 bases). Germline-derived CDR1 and CDR2 are MNHEY and SMNVEV (reference sequence). CDR3 length equals 15 residues. Trimming cost V 3 bases and J 0 bases, with 11 bases left between them. CDR3 nucleotides: TGTGCCAGCAGTTTGGACTTATTTTACCAAGAGACCCAGTACTTC. Protein: CASSLDLFYQETQYF.

The table lists this clone with a few counts. The genes are TRBV6-5 and TRBJ2-2, with D tentatively TRBD1 (5 bases). In germline, CDR1 is MNHEY, CDR2 SVGAGI. CDR3 size: 15 residues. Trimming shortened V by 0 bases and J by 6 bases, and 11 bases separated the two germline ends. CDR3 nucleotide sequence: TGTGCCAGCAGTTACTCGGGTCTCAGGGCCGGGGAGCTGTTTTTT. Translating it yields CASSYSGLRAGELFF.

The chain uses TRBV7-6 and TRBJ1-1; perhaps TRBD1 as D (6 bases). Trimming removed 3 bases from V and 7 bases from J, with 24 bases in between. Germline-derived CDR1 and CDR2 are SGHVS and FNYEAQ. The CDR3 length is 17 residues. DNA of the CDR3: TGTGCCAGCAGCTTGATGGCTGGGGGCCCCTTGATTCGTGAAGCTTTCTTT. Encoded protein: CASSLMAGGPLIREAFF. The variable domain in full, with the rest retrieved from reference TRBV7-6 and TRBJ1-1, is GAGVSQSPRYKVTKRGQDVALRCDPISGHVSLYWYRQALGQGPEFLTYFNYEAQQDKSGLPNDRFSAERPEGSISTLTIQRTEQRDSAMYRCASSLMAGGPLIREAFFGQGTRLTVV.

The rearrangement joins TRBV12-5 to TRBJ2-1, with a possible D match to TRBD1 (5 bases). Germline-derived CDR1 and CDR2 are LGHNT and FRNRAP. The V end lost 7 bases, the J end lost 6 bases, and 13 bases lay between the germline ends. The CDR3 length is 13 residues. CDR3 sequence reads: CASAPGFGNEQFF. The DNA of the CDR3 is TGTGCTAGTGCCCCAGGGTTCGGCAATGAGCAGTTCTTC.

This clone appeared a few times. The chain is built from TRBV2 and TRBJ2-4, with 11 bases aligning to TRBD2. V dropped 6 bases and J dropped 3; count of bases not matched to a gene: 1. CDR1 and CDR2 from the germline V gene are SNHLY and FYNNEI. The CDR3 has 14 amino acids. CDR3 in amino acids: CASRGTSGKNIQYF. CDR3 DNA: TGTGCCAGCAGAGGGACTAGCGGCAAAAACATTCAGTACTTC.

The chain has TRBV15 and TRBJ2-1, with 9 bases matching TRBD1. This CDR3 region has 15 residues. Per the germline V gene, CDR1 is LNHNV and CDR2 is YYDKDF (reference sequence). The V gene end was trimmed by 0 bases and the J gene end by 7 bases; junction bases not matched to a gene: 4. The CDR3: CATSREQGARNEQFF. CDR3 DNA sequence: TGTGCCACCAGCAGAGAACAGGGGGCGCGTAATGAGCAGTTCTTC.

This chain joins TRBV6-5 and TRBJ2-7; 8 bases match TRBD1. The V segment lost 2 bases and the J segment 3 bases; nucleotides outside the gene matches: 9. The CDR3 runs to 16 residues. CDR1 is MNHEY and CDR2 is SVGAGI in the germline V gene. The CDR3 loop reads CASSYIGTGRIYEQYF. The DNA of the CDR3 is TGTGCCAGCAGTTACATAGGGACAGGCCGGATCTACGAGCAGTACTTC.

The table lists this clone with a count of one. The chain recombines TRBV19 with TRBJ2-7; possibly TRBD2 for D (6 bases). Germline lookup yields CDR1 LNHDA and CDR2 SQIVND (reference sequence). The V end lost 5 bases, the J end lost 2 bases, and 13 bases lay between the germline ends. This CDR3 comprises 14 residues. The DNA of the CDR3 is TGTGCCAGTAGTGCCCAGCGGGCAACCTACGAGCAGTACTTC. As protein: CASSAQRATYEQYF.

The chain couples TRBV19 to TRBJ1-5; D gene unclear. CDR3 size: 13 residues. Germline V gene lookup returns CDR1 LNHDA and CDR2 SQIVND (reference sequence). V lost 4 bases and J lost 2, with 6 bases in between. The CDR3: CASSNSGNQPQHF. CDR3 nucleotides: TGTGCCAGTAGTAATTCAGGCAATCAGCCCCAGCATTTT.

The chain has TRBV5-5 and TRBJ1-1; D perhaps matches TRBD1 (5 bases). This CDR3 contains 11 residues. Germline V gene lookup returns CDR1 SGHKS and CDR2 YYEKEE (reference sequence). CDR3 coding DNA: TGTACCTACCAGGGGAACACTGAAGCTTTCTTT. It translates to CTYQGNTEAFF.

The chain joins TRBV7-9 to TRBJ2-7; the D is unclear. V lost 4 bases and J lost 2, with 6 bases in between. Germline CDR1 and CDR2: SEHNR and FQNEAQ (reference sequence). The CDR3 runs to 12 residues. CDR3 nucleotides: TGTGCCAGCAGCTACGCTACCTACGAGCAGTACTTC. As protein: CASSYATYEQYF.

The V gene is TRBV6-5, the J gene TRBJ2-5, with a tentative D call TRBD1 (5 bases). Germline assignment: CDR1 MNHEY and CDR2 SVGAGI. CDR3 length: 15 residues. The V end lost 6 bases, the J end lost 4 bases, and 18 bases lay between the germline ends. The CDR3 spells CASRGNGWGRETQYF. The CDR3 DNA follows: TGTGCCAGCAGGGGGAACGGGTGGGGCCGAGAGACCCAGTACTTC.